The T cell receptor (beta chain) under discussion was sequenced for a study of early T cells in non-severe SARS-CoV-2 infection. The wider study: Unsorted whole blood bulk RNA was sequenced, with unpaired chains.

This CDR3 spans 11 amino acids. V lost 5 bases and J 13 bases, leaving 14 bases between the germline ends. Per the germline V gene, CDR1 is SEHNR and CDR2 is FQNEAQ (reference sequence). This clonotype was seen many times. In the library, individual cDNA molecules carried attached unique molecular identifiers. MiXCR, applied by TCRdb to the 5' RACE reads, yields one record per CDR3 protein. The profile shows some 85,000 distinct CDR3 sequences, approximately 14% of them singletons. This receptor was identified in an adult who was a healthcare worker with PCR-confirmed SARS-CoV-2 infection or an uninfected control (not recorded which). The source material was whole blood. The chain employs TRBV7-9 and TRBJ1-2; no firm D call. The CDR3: CASSPRSDLTF. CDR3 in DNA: TGTGCCAGCAGCCCCCGCTCGGACCTCACCTTC.